At least ten counts were recorded for the clone carrying this TCR beta chain. The sample originates from a study of regulatory T cells in long-lasting Graves disease. Library construction for TCR beta used iRepertoire HTBI primers and Arm-PCR of CDR3 regions. TCRdb itself ran the multiplex PCR reads through MiXCR, one entry per CDR3 protein. The data contain about 370,000 distinct CDR3 sequences, around 16% of them seen just once; the ten biggest clones take up approximately 21%. This sample's time point: newly diagnosed GD, antithyroid drugs for less than 3 months. RNA extracted from PBMCs served as the sequencing template. V trimming: 7 bases; J trimming: 2 bases; junction bases outside the gene matches: 14. CDR3 length: 16 residues. CDR1 and CDR2 (germline): SQVTM, ANQGSEA.

Sequencing was performed on peripheral blood mononuclear cells (PBMCs), taken at new diagnosis, from a patient treated with antithyroid drugs. The sequence came from a female donor with Graves disease. The V gene is TRBV29-1, the J gene TRBJ2-7; 10 nucleotides match TRBD1. The CDR3 coding sequence is TGCAGCGCTTTAACACACACCGGGACAGGGGCCTACGAGCAGTACTTC. Its protein product is CSALTHTGTGAYEQYF.